A single sample is the source of the 24 T cell receptor beta chains below, sequenced in a study of CD8 T cells in ankylosing spondylitis. Using its own MiXCR run on the 5' RACE reads, TCRdb lists one record per CDR3 protein. Of approximately 250,000 distinct CDR3 sequences in the sample, 32% are singletons; the top ten hold approximately 4%. Sequenced sample: blood, either unsorted or a sorted T cell fraction (not recorded which). The receptors were sampled from a male donor with ankylosing spondylitis or in good health (not recorded which).

The chain uses TRBV20-1 and TRBJ2-3; either TRBD1 or TRBD2 may fit D (6 bases each). CDR1 is DFQATT and CDR2 is SNEGSKA in the germline V gene (reference sequence). The CDR3 totals 15 residues. The V end lost 6 bases, the J end lost 0 bases, and 16 bases lay between the germline ends. The chain's CDR3 is CSAGGGGTSTDTQYF. In DNA, the CDR3 is TGCAGTGCCGGAGGAGGGGGGACTAGCACAGATACGCAGTATTTT.

The genes are TRBV12-3 or TRBV12-4 and TRBJ2-6, with D possibly matching TRBD1 (6 bases). V was pared by 6 bases and J by 0 bases, with 12 bases between. The CDR3 totals 16 residues. The CDR3 nucleotides are TGTGCCAGCAGCCCCTCGACAGGCTCTGGGGCCAACGTCCTGACTTTC. This codes for CASSPSTGSGANVLTF.

This clonotype has just one count. The CDR3 protein is CASSYSFGGLNTEAFF. The CDR3 DNA sequence: TGTGCCAGCAGTTACTCGTTTGGGGGCCTGAACACTGAAGCTTTCTTT. This chain uses TRBV6-2 or TRBV6-3 with TRBJ1-1; possibly TRBD1 for D (6 bases). The CDR3 is 16 residues long. Germline V CDR1 and CDR2: MNHEY, SVGEGT. Between the trimmed V and J ends, which lost 0 bases and 0 bases, there was a span of 11 bases.

The gene calls are TRBV3-1 and TRBJ2-7; D uncertain. Germline V gene data show CDR1 as LGHDT and CDR2 as YNNKEL (reference sequence). The CDR3 has 11 residues. Between the trimmed V and J ends, which lost 4 bases and 5 bases, there was a span of 6 bases. CDR3 coding DNA: TGTGCCAGCAGCCTCAAAAACGAGCAGTACTTC. Translated: CASSLKNEQYF.

This clonotype occurred a few times. The V gene is TRBV7-9, the J gene TRBJ2-7, with TRBD1 matching over 7 bases. The CDR3 is made up of 13 amino acids. Trimming removed 8 bases from V and 3 bases from J; junction bases left unmatched: 7. CDR1 and CDR2 from the germline V gene are SEHNR and FQNEAQ (reference sequence). In DNA form, the CDR3 reads TGTGCCAGCGACGGGACAGAGGACTACGAGCAGTACTTC. Residues: CASDGTEDYEQYF.

This clonotype was found a few times. The V gene is TRBV11-1, the J gene TRBJ1-1; D possibly corresponds to TRBD1 (5 bases). This CDR3 is built from 12 residues. In germline, CDR1 is SGHAT, CDR2 FQDESV (reference sequence). V lost 11 bases to trimming and J lost 5 bases, with 15 bases between them. Written as DNA, the CDR3 is TGTGCCGGACGCGGGGGGTGGACTGAAGCTTTCTTT. As protein: CAGRGGWTEAFF.

The V gene is TRBV20-1, the J gene TRBJ2-3; 11 nucleotides align to TRBD2. V shed 4 bases and J 2 bases; nucleotides not matched to a gene: 5. This CDR3 has 15 amino acids. Germline V gives CDR1 DFQATT, CDR2 SNEGSKA (reference sequence). The CDR3 here is CSATTSGGYTDTQYF. CDR3 sequence (DNA): TGCAGTGCTACCACTAGCGGGGGTTACACAGATACGCAGTATTTT.

V gene TRBV29-1 combines with J gene TRBJ1-5; 7 bases are shared with TRBD1. The CDR3 has 13 amino acids. From germline, CDR1 is SQVTM and CDR2 ANQGSEA. J lost 1 base, V lost 5 bases, and 2 bases had no gene match. The chain's CDR3 is CSVQQGSNQPQHF. The DNA of the CDR3 is TGCAGCGTTCAACAGGGGAGCAATCAGCCCCAGCATTTT.

Worth noting for this clonotype: The junction departs from germline at one end; a sequencing error may be responsible. CDR3 bases: TGTGCTAGCAGCCTGGGGACAGCGACCTACAATGAGCAGTTCTTC. This codes for CASSLGTATYNEQFF. This chain connects TRBV7-7 to TRBJ2-1; 7 nucleotides line up with TRBD1. Looked up from germline, CDR1 is SSHAT and CDR2 is FNYEAQ (reference sequence). This CDR3 comprises 15 residues.

CDR3 loop: CASSLLLAGPVDNEQFF. The DNA for the CDR3 is TGTGCCAGCAGTTTACTCCTAGCGGGTCCCGTCGACAATGAGCAGTTCTTC. This chain uses TRBV27 with TRBJ2-1, with 8 bases aligning to TRBD2. The germline V gene has CDR1 MNHEY and CDR2 SMNVEV (reference sequence). This CDR3 is 17 amino acids long. Trimming removed 2 bases from V and 5 bases from J; junction bases left unmatched: 11.

In its sample, this clonotype was seen many times. The rearrangement uses TRBV20-1 and TRBJ2-7; D is undetermined. Germline V gene data show CDR1 as DFQATT and CDR2 as SNEGSKA (reference sequence). The ends were cut back, 8 bases at V and 6 bases at J, with 20 bases in the middle. This CDR3 is 13 amino acids long. The CDR3 here is CSSTNSAPSEQYF. The CDR3 DNA sequence: TGCAGTTCTACAAACAGTGCCCCCTCCGAGCAGTACTTC.

This clonotype was recorded a few times. The chain couples TRBV5-6 to TRBJ1-2; 8 bases line up with TRBD1. The CDR3 has 14 residues. Germline-derived CDR1 and CDR2 are SGHDT and YYEEEE. V trimming: 7 bases; J trimming: 4 bases; junction bases outside the gene matches: 9. The CDR3 region has the DNA TGTGCCAGCGGACAGGGAACCAGCGTCTATGGCTACACCTTC. This translates into CASGQGTSVYGYTF.

The chain links TRBV12-3 or TRBV12-4 to TRBJ2-2; D tentatively reads TRBD1 or TRBD2 (5 bases each). CDR3 size: 17 residues. Trimming removed 6 bases from V and 0 bases from J, with 17 bases in between. CDR3: CASSPDLLGANTGELFF. CDR3 DNA: TGTGCCAGCAGCCCCGACCTTTTGGGGGCGAACACCGGGGAGCTGTTTTTT.

This clonotype was seen more than once but under ten times. The rearrangement uses TRBV7-9 and TRBJ1-2, with 7 bases aligning to TRBD1. The CDR3 runs 15 residues. J lost 2 bases, V lost 1 base, and 4 bases had no gene match. Germline V CDR1 and CDR2: SEHNR, FQNEAQ (reference sequence). The CDR3 reads CASSLGQGLNYGYTF. The CDR3 DNA reads TGTGCCAGCAGCTTAGGACAGGGACTCAACTATGGCTACACCTTC.

This clonotype was detected a few times. The chain couples TRBV20-1 to TRBJ1-1; no definite D call. V lost 3 bases and J lost 4, with 12 bases in between. The CDR3 runs 13 residues. Germline values: CDR1 DFQATT, CDR2 SNEGSKA (reference sequence). The CDR3 DNA reads TGCAGTGCTAGGGGCTTCTGGGGCACTGAAGCTTTCTTT. Encoded protein: CSARGFWGTEAFF.

The chain couples TRBV6-2 or TRBV6-3 to TRBJ1-4; D is unresolved. The CDR3 totals 20 residues. V was clipped by 6 bases and J by 1 base, with 27 bases between them. Germline CDR1 and CDR2: MNHEY and SVGEGT. CDR3 DNA: TGTGCCAGCAGCCAACGACGGTTTCTGGGGTCGGAGGGAACTAATGAAAAACTGTTTTTT. Amino acids: CASSQRRFLGSEGTNEKLFF.

This clonotype has more than one count but fewer than ten. The chain links TRBV29-1 to TRBJ2-1; D ambiguous. Looked up from germline, CDR1 is SQVTM and CDR2 is ANQGSEA. Trimming left V 4 bases short and J 8 bases short, with 15 bases between. CDR3 size: 13 residues. CDR3 in DNA: TGCAGCGTTGGGACCGACCCCTCGGATGAGCAGTTCTTC. Its translation: CSVGTDPSDEQFF.

This clonotype was counted between two and nine times. The rearrangement joins TRBV10-3 to TRBJ2-7; TRBD2 matches at 7 bases. Unmatched junction bases numbered 4, after V lost 6 bases and J lost 2 bases. CDR1 is ENHRY, CDR2 SYGVKD, per germline. This CDR3 has 13 residues. The CDR3 DNA is TGTGCCATCAGCCCCGGGACTACCTACGAGCAGTACTTC. Translating gives CAISPGTTYEQYF.

The genes are TRBV10-2 and TRBJ1-2; 9 positions match TRBD1. Germline assignment: CDR1 WSHSY and CDR2 SAAADI. J gave up 8 bases and V 5 bases, and 9 bases lay outside the gene matches. This CDR3 comprises 14 residues. The DNA of the CDR3 is TGCGCCAGCAGTACCGGACAGGGGTTAGGAGGCTACACCTTC. It specifies CASSTGQGLGGYTF.

The chain combines TRBV20-1 with TRBJ2-7, with D perhaps being TRBD1 or TRBD2 (5 bases each). V lost 6 bases and J 1 base, leaving 16 bases between the germline ends. The CDR3 has 14 residues. Germline loops: CDR1 DFQATT, CDR2 SNEGSKA (reference sequence). The CDR3 is CSATEGRRSYEQYF. DNA for the CDR3: TGCAGTGCGACAGAGGGGCGCCGATCCTACGAGCAGTACTTC.

The chain combines TRBV27 with TRBJ2-7; D is undetermined. V gave up 5 bases and J gave up 2 bases, with 16 bases separating them. Germline V gene data show CDR1 as MNHEY and CDR2 as SMNVEV (reference sequence). CDR3 size: 15 residues. DNA of the CDR3: TGTGCCAGCAGTCCAGCCGGGCCAACCCCCTACGAGCAGTACTTC. Its protein is CASSPAGPTPYEQYF.

The chain joins TRBV12-3 or TRBV12-4 to TRBJ2-5; D perhaps matches TRBD2 (5 bases). The CDR3 spans 15 residues. Trimming took off 3 bases at V and 1 base at J, with 12 bases between the two ends. The CDR3 coding sequence is TGTGCCAGCAGTTTTGGTGCGGGCCTCCAAGAGACCCAGTACTTC. Its translation: CASSFGAGLQETQYF.

The chain uses TRBV18 and TRBJ2-5, with TRBD1 matching over 8 bases. This CDR3 has 13 residues. Germline V gives CDR1 KGHSH, CDR2 LQKENI. Trimming cost V 6 bases and J 4 bases; bases outside gene matches: 4. CDR3 DNA: TGTGCCAGCTCCCCTGGACAGGGAGAGACCCAGTACTTC. It yields the protein CASSPGQGETQYF.

The chain combines TRBV12-3 or TRBV12-4 with TRBJ2-3; the D is unclear. Trimming cost V 2 bases and J 3 bases, with 15 bases left between them. This CDR3 has 16 residues. CDR3 in amino acids: CASSLWWELNTDTQYF. CDR3 bases: TGTGCCAGCAGTTTATGGTGGGAACTAAATACAGATACGCAGTATTTT.